Following are 27 T cell receptor beta chains from one sample sequenced in a study of blood T cells in healthy people across ages. It was with a sample-barcoded 5' primer and a J-beta primer mix that a second PCR of roughly 7 to 12 cycles was run. Using its own MiXCR run on the 5' RACE reads, TCRdb lists one record per CDR3 protein. The table records 980,000 or so distinct CDR3 sequences, roughly 50% of them present only once. Specimen: blood. Receptors were obtained from a man aged 25-45 years in good health.

A remark on this clonotype: An end of the junction does not agree with germline; a read error may underlie this. This chain connects TRBV12-3 or TRBV12-4 to TRBJ1-2, with a possible D match to TRBD1 (6 bases). This CDR3 contains 13 residues. The CDR3 spells CATLFQGNYGHTF. CDR3 DNA sequence: TGTGCCACCCTTTTCCAGGGGAACTATGGCCACACCTTC.

V usage is TRBV10-3 and J usage is TRBJ2-5; possible D gene TRBD1, 6 bases. V was pared by 0 bases and J by 4 bases, with 9 bases between. The germline V gene has CDR1 ENHRY and CDR2 SYGVKD. The CDR3 is 14 amino acids. CDR3 amino acids: CAISESGARETQYF. In nucleotides, the CDR3 is TGTGCCATCAGTGAGTCGGGGGCCCGAGAGACCCAGTACTTC.

In the case of this clonotype: At one end, the junction sequence differs from germline, possibly due to a read error. This sequence joins TRBV3-1 and TRBJ2-7; D is unresolved. Germline V gene data show CDR1 as LGHDT and CDR2 as YNNKEL (reference sequence). The CDR3 has 14 residues. The CDR3: CATSRPTPSSEQYF. Written as DNA, the CDR3 is TGTGCCACCAGTCGACCAACGCCCTCCTCCGAGCAGTACTTC.

The chain recombines TRBV14 with TRBJ1-1; TRBD1 matches at 7 bases. Per the germline V gene, CDR1 is SGHDN and CDR2 is FVKESK. J lost 1 base, V lost 0 bases, and 8 bases had no gene match. The CDR3 covers 17 residues. The CDR3 spells CASSQDRDRLRNTEAFF. CDR3 DNA: TGTGCCAGCAGCCAAGATCGGGACAGATTACGGAACACTGAAGCTTTCTTT. The variable domain in full, completed from reference TRBV14 and TRBJ1-1, reads EAGVTQFPSHSVIEKGQTVTLRCDPISGHDNLYWYRRVMGKEIKFLLHFVKESKQDESGMPNNRFLAERTGGTYSTLKVQPAELEDSGVYFCASSQDRDRLRNTEAFFGQGTRLTVV.

The chain links TRBV27 to TRBJ2-1; D possibly uses TRBD1 or TRBD2 (5 bases each). The CDR3 loop spans 15 amino acids. Trimming removed 5 bases at V and 3 bases at J, with 14 bases between. The germline V gene encodes CDR1 MNHEY and CDR2 SMNVEV (reference sequence). CDR3 sequence (DNA): TGTGCCAGCAGTCGTGACCGGGACGACTACAATGAGCAGTTCTTC. This translates into CASSRDRDDYNEQFF.

This clonotype was detected only a few times. The chain carries TRBV11-2 and TRBJ2-1; 14 nucleotides line up with TRBD2. Germline CDR1 and CDR2: SGHAT and FQNNGV. CDR3 length: 17 amino acids. Germline trimming cut 4 bases from V and 6 bases from J; bases unmatched to any gene: 8. DNA of the CDR3: TGTGCCAGCAGCTGGGGGACTGGGACTAGCGGGGGCAATGAGCAGTTCTTC. Residues: CASSWGTGTSGGNEQFF.

The chain couples TRBV7-6 to TRBJ1-1; no definite D call. Germline CDR1 reads SGHVS; CDR2 reads FNYEAQ. The CDR3 has 16 residues. The V end lost 2 bases, the J end lost 0 bases, and 13 bases lay between the germline ends. This chain's CDR3 is CASSLTSGGVNTEAFF. The CDR3 region has the DNA TGTGCCAGCAGCTTAACTAGCGGTGGGGTGAACACTGAAGCTTTCTTT.

This chain uses TRBV5-6 with TRBJ1-1, with 8 bases lining up with TRBD1. J gave up 5 bases and V 0 bases, and 9 bases lay outside the gene matches. The germline V gene encodes CDR1 SGHDT and CDR2 YYEEEE. The CDR3 is 16 residues long. CDR3 nucleotide sequence: TGTGCCAGCAGCTTGGTCCCAGGGGGCAGGGATACTGAAGCTTTCTTT. Protein sequence: CASSLVPGGRDTEAFF.

This clonotype came up a few times. This chain uses TRBV6-5 with TRBJ2-5; weak D call: TRBD2 (6 bases). Germline CDR1 is MNHEY and CDR2 is SVGAGI. V lost 0 bases and J 5 bases, leaving 13 bases between the germline ends. CDR3 length: 15 residues. The CDR3 DNA is TGTGCCAGCAGTTACTCGGGGGGTGCCCCGGAGACCCAGTACTTC. It encodes CASSYSGGAPETQYF.

This clonotype was counted only a few times. J is TRBJ1-5 and V is TRBV6-5; no reliable D call. The V gene's germline CDR1 is MNHEY and CDR2 SVGAGI. The CDR3 is made up of 12 amino acids. The V and J ends lost 8 bases and 3 bases respectively, with 8 bases between them. The CDR3 is CASGQPNQPQHF. The CDR3 DNA is TGTGCCAGCGGGCAGCCCAATCAGCCCCAGCATTTT.

This clonotype was observed at least ten times. The chain couples TRBV6-1 to TRBJ1-2; D is ambiguous. With 8 bases removed from V and 2 bases from J, the gap between germline ends came to 6 bases. Germline values: CDR1 MNHNS, CDR2 SASEGT. This CDR3 spans 11 amino acids. Here the CDR3 reads CASRDNYGYTF. The CDR3 coding sequence is TGTGCCAGCCGCGACAACTATGGCTACACCTTC.

The gene calls are TRBV29-1 and TRBJ2-5; 8 bases align to TRBD1. The germline V gene has CDR1 SQVTM and CDR2 ANQGSEA. The CDR3 covers 13 residues. With V trimmed by 3 bases and J by 13 bases, 13 bases remained unmatched. This chain's CDR3 is CSVDSDRGSGRYF. The CDR3 DNA is TGCAGCGTTGACTCCGACAGGGGTTCAGGACGGTACTTC.

The sample holds a few counts of this clonotype. The chain has TRBV29-1 and TRBJ2-4; 9 bases line up with TRBD2. The junction had 17 bases not matched to a gene; V was cut back by 5 bases and J by 0 bases. The CDR3 sequence is 19 residues long. The germline CDR1 and CDR2 sequences are SQVTM and ANQGSEA. The CDR3, as DNA: TGCAGCGTTCGCTTGGGCGTAGCGGGGGCCTTATTAGCCAAAAACATTCAGTACTTC. It translates to CSVRLGVAGALLAKNIQYF.

The chain links TRBV24-1 to TRBJ2-6; no firm D call. Looked up from germline, CDR1 is KGHDR and CDR2 is SFDVKD. The CDR3 has 16 amino acids. Between the trimmed V and J ends, which lost 5 bases and 0 bases, there was a span of 10 bases. The CDR3 loop reads CATSGFSRSGANVLTF. CDR3 nucleotides: TGTGCCACCAGTGGTTTTTCCCGCTCTGGGGCCAACGTCCTGACTTTC.

This clonotype was detected many times. The chain joins TRBV7-2 to TRBJ2-3; TRBD2 agrees at 10 bases. V lost 10 bases and J lost 1; bases outside the gene matches: 8. The germline V gene encodes CDR1 SGHTA and CDR2 FQGNSA. This CDR3 is 15 amino acids long. CDR3 region: CATEKGLAGTDTQYF. The CDR3 DNA reads TGTGCCACCGAGAAAGGACTAGCGGGCACAGATACGCAGTATTTT.

With regard to this clonotype: A much larger clone sits a single nucleotide away, making a read error possible. The chain carries TRBV20-1 and TRBJ1-5; no reliable D call. In germline, CDR1 is DFQATT, CDR2 SNEGSKA (reference sequence). This CDR3 comprises 12 residues. DNA of the CDR3: TGCAGTGCTACGACGGGCAATAAGCCCCAGCATTTT. Translated, it gives CSATTGNKPQHF.

V and J are TRBV4-1 and TRBJ2-3, with 7 bases matching TRBD2. CDR3 length: 16 amino acids. Germline loops: CDR1 MGHRA, CDR2 YSYEKL. V was clipped by 0 bases and J by 4 bases; unmatched bases: 7. The CDR3 sequence is CASSQDWGGDSDTQYF. CDR3 DNA sequence: TGCGCCAGCAGCCAAGATTGGGGGGGGGATTCAGATACGCAGTATTTT.

In this sample, this clonotype turned up a few times. This sequence joins TRBV10-3 and TRBJ2-5, with TRBD1 matching 9 bases. The CDR3 length is 14 residues. The J segment lost 3 bases and the V segment lost 4 bases, leaving 3 bases of the junction unmatched. CDR1 is ENHRY and CDR2 is SYGVKD in the germline V gene. The DNA for the CDR3 is TGTGCCATCAGTGCAAGGACAGGGGAAGAGACCCAGTACTTC. As protein: CAISARTGEETQYF.

The CDR3 protein is CSAGGLAGNTQYF. CDR3 nucleotides: TGCAGTGCTGGAGGACTAGCGGGAAATACGCAGTATTTT. The J gene is TRBJ2-3, the V gene TRBV20-1, with 12 bases identical to TRBD2. The CDR3 runs to 13 residues. CDR1 is DFQATT and CDR2 is SNEGSKA in the germline V gene (reference sequence). The V and J ends lost 5 bases and 7 bases, in that order; junction bases with no gene match: 4.

This sequence joins TRBV28 and TRBJ2-1, with D maybe TRBD2 (7 bases). The CDR3 has 18 residues. Germline CDR1 reads MDHEN; CDR2 reads SYDVKM. Trimming took 5 bases from V and 3 from J, leaving 23 bases between them. Here the CDR3 reads CASSLWGGPSLSYNEQFF. CDR3 nucleotide sequence: TGTGCCAGCAGTCTCTGGGGGGGCCCGTCATTAAGCTACAATGAGCAGTTCTTC.

This clonotype was seen a handful of times. J is TRBJ2-7 and V is TRBV4-1, with D perhaps being TRBD1 or TRBD2 (5 bases each). Trimming cost V 4 bases and J 1 base, with 20 bases left between them. The CDR3 spans 17 residues. Germline assignment: CDR1 MGHRA and CDR2 YSYEKL. The CDR3 coding sequence is TGCGCCAGCAGCCGACCCCCTGGCAGGGACGTGTCCTACGAGCAGTACTTC. As protein: CASSRPPGRDVSYEQYF.

The chain combines TRBV11-3 with TRBJ2-1; D gene uncertain. This CDR3 region has 16 residues. CDR1 is SGHNT and CDR2 is YENEEA in the germline V gene. The V gene lost 0 bases and the J gene lost 7 bases, with 16 bases spanning the gap. In nucleotides, the CDR3 is TGTGCCAGCAGCTTAGACGGCACACGGGCATCGAATGAGCAGTTCTTC. Protein product: CASSLDGTRASNEQFF.

In this sample, this clonotype turned up a few times. CDR3 nucleotides: TGCGCCAGCAGTCCTCCGGACAGTTCTAATTCACCCCTCCACTTT. Translated: CASSPPDSSNSPLHF. This chain uses TRBV5-1 with TRBJ1-6; perhaps TRBD1 as D (6 bases). Germline values: CDR1 SGHRS, CDR2 YFSETQ. Trimming took 5 bases from V and 6 from J, leaving 15 bases between them. The CDR3 has 15 amino acids.

The chain combines TRBV3-1 with TRBJ2-1; 10 positions agree with TRBD1. Germline V gives CDR1 LGHDT, CDR2 YNNKEL (reference sequence). CDR3 length: 13 residues. V shed 7 bases and J 5 bases; nucleotides not matched to a gene: 2. This CDR3 reads CASIGQGDNEQFF. CDR3 bases: TGTGCCAGCATAGGACAGGGGGACAATGAGCAGTTCTTC.

The V gene is TRBV5-1, the J gene TRBJ1-6, with TRBD1 identical over 8 bases. Trimming took 4 bases from V and 5 from J; bases not matched to a gene: 8. The germline CDR1 and CDR2 sequences are SGHRS and YFSETQ. The CDR3 extends over 16 amino acids. The CDR3 bases are TGCGCCAGCAGCCTGGGACAGGACCCTAATAATTCACCCCTCCACTTT. Protein product: CASSLGQDPNNSPLHF.

This clonotype was seen a handful of times. This chain links TRBV10-3 with TRBJ2-5; D might be TRBD2 (6 bases). V lost 6 bases to trimming and J lost 11 bases, with 16 bases between them. CDR1 and CDR2 from the germline V gene are ENHRY and SYGVKD. This CDR3 has 12 residues. Here the CDR3 reads CAIRGTGEEQYF. DNA for the CDR3: TGTGCCATCAGGGGGACGGGAGAAGAGCAGTACTTC.

The rearrangement links TRBV9 to TRBJ2-7; 8 nucleotides match TRBD1. Trimming removed 0 bases from V and 4 bases from J; junction bases left unmatched: 6. This CDR3 spans 15 amino acids. Germline V gives CDR1 SGDLS, CDR2 YYNGEE. As DNA, the CDR3 is TGTGCCAGCAGCGTAGCTAACAGGGGGATGTACGAGCAGTACTTC. Its translation: CASSVANRGMYEQYF.